These 22 T cell receptor delta chains were all obtained from the same sample, sequenced in a study of γδ T cells in repeated Plasmodium falciparum infection. TCRdb reprocessed the multiplex PCR reads through CATT. In the table there are around 49,000 delta-chain clones, 1.9% of which are singletons. Vgamma9/Vdelta2+ and Vdelta2-negative gammadelta T cells were flow-sorted from PBMC for bulk sequencing. The sequencing sample was made of gamma-delta T cells from blood. Receptors originate from a pool of human donors (malaria-infected and uninfected, not separated).

About this clone itself: Germline is not matched at one junction end, which may reflect a read error. This chain joins TRAV38-2/DV8 and TRDJ1, with 10 bases lining up with TRDD3. Here the J gene came from matching the DNA to germline, since TCRdb omits it. The CDR3 runs 15 residues. The germline gives CDR1 TSESDYY, CDR2 QEAYKQQN. CDR3 DNA sequence: TGCGCGAGCCTACTGGGGGATCTCTACACCGATAAACTCATCTTT. It encodes CASLLGDLYTDKLIF.

In regard to this clone: This DNA translates differently at residue 14 from the TCRdb protein, which is that of a much larger clone; a read error is likely, and the protein shown is the DNA's own translation. The rearrangement links TRDV1 to TRDJ1; a possible D gene is TRDD3 (6 bases). No J gene was available from TCRdb, and it was assigned here by a germline match of the DNA. The ends were cut back, 2 bases at V and 2 bases at J, with 33 bases in the middle. This CDR3 region has 22 residues. Germline V gene sequence: CDR1 TSWWSYY, CDR2 QGS. The CDR3 loop is CALGERRWPTGGGPPPTDKLIF. In nucleotides, the CDR3 is TGTGCTCTTGGGGAAAGGCGGTGGCCTACTGGAGGGGGACCTCCACCTACCGATAAACTCATCTTT.

This clone came up a few times. TCRdb's listed protein matches a much larger clone and diverges from this DNA's translation at residue 15, likely through a read error; the protein shown comes from the DNA. The chain combines TRDV1 with TRDJ1; maybe TRDD3 (5 bases). TCRdb does not report a J gene; here it was assigned by matching the DNA to germline references. The CDR3 is 20 residues long. V was clipped by 3 bases and J by 3 bases, with 29 bases between them. CDR1 and CDR2 (germline): TSWWSYY, QGS. CDR3 residues: CALGDFAGTPRREYADKLIF. CDR3 bases: TGTGCTCTTGGGGACTTCGCGGGGACTCCAAGGCGAGAGTACGCCGATAAACTCATCTTT.

As concerns this clone: This DNA translates differently at residue 6 from the TCRdb protein, which is that of a much larger clone; a read error is likely, and the protein shown is the DNA's own translation. CDR3 coding DNA: TGTGCTCTTGGGGAATTGGACCTTCCGTACTACCTCTATACCTTTACTGGGGGATACGCGGTAAGTGGGGCAGCACAACTCTTCTTT. As protein: CALGELDLPYYLYTFTGGYAVSGAAQLFF. The chain carries TRDV1 and TRDJ2; TRDD3 matches 13 bases. CDR1 is TSWWSYY and CDR2 is QGS in the germline V gene. V lost 2 bases and J lost 6; bases outside the gene matches: 42. The CDR3 has 29 residues.

Points on this clone: This DNA translates differently at residue 7 from the TCRdb protein, which is that of a much larger clone; a read error is likely, and the protein shown is the DNA's own translation. The chain couples TRDV1 to TRDJ3; 10 positions match TRDD3. In the absence of a J gene in TCRdb, the DNA was matched to germline to assign it here. With V trimmed by 4 bases and J by 1 base, 28 bases remained unmatched. The CDR3 has 26 amino acids. Germline CDR1 TSWWSYY, CDR2 QGS. DNA of the CDR3: TGTGCTCTTGGGGCGTCCCTCCTACCCGTGCCTTATTACTGGGGGATCTCTTCCTGGGACACCCGACAGATGTTTTTC. Amino acids: CALGASLLPVPYYWGISSWDTRQMFF.

Worth noting for this clone: The likely explanation is a read error, given a far larger clone one base away. Other DNA variants within this sample encode the same CDR3. The chain is built from TRDV1 and TRDJ1; 8 nucleotides match TRDD3. TCRdb is silent on the J gene; assignment here came from matching the DNA to germline. J was trimmed by 6 bases and V by 3 bases; bases with no gene match: 24. Germline CDR1 and CDR2: TSWWSYY and QGS. There are 20 residues in the CDR3. The CDR3 DNA reads TGTGCTCTTGGGGAGCTAGGAATCCTACGGCGGGAGGGGATACAGAATAAACTCATCTTT. This sequence encodes CALGELGILRREGIQNKLIF.

On this clone: The amino acid sequence in TCRdb belongs to a much larger clone and departs from this DNA's translation at residue 12, likely a sequencing read error; the sequence shown is translated from the DNA. The chain is built from TRDV1 and TRDJ1, with 9 positions matching TRDD3. TCRdb offers no J gene call, so here the DNA was matched to germline to obtain one. Trimming at V came to 2 bases and at J to 0 bases, leaving 25 bases not matched to a gene. This CDR3 is 23 amino acids long. Germline CDR1 is TSWWSYY and CDR2 is QGS. In DNA, the CDR3 is TGTGCTCTTGGGGAAGACCTACCCCCGGGGTACCGGGGGATACCCGGACACACCGATAAACTCATCTTT. The encoded protein is CALGEDLPPGYRGIPGHTDKLIF.

This clone was observed a few times. TCRdb shows a much larger clone's protein in place of this DNA's translation, and the two differ at residue 9, likely through a read error; the protein shown is translated from the DNA. This rearrangement joins TRDV1 to TRDJ1, with 11 bases aligning to TRDD3. Assignment of the J gene here rests on matching the DNA to germline, because TCRdb gives none. V shed 3 bases and J 0 bases; nucleotides not matched to a gene: 18. The CDR3 length is 21 residues. Germline loops: CDR1 TSWWSYY, CDR2 QGS. CDR3 amino acids: CALGDSFLPWGIQGYTDKLIF. CDR3 in DNA: TGTGCTCTTGGGGACTCATTCCTACCCTGGGGGATACAGGGGTACACCGATAAACTCATCTTT.

On this clone: This DNA's translation differs at residue 16 from TCRdb's protein, which comes from a much larger clone; a read error is likely, and the protein shown is translated from the DNA. The chain links TRDV3 to TRDJ1, with 12 bases aligning to TRDD3. Since TCRdb gives no J gene, matching the DNA to germline was used here to assign it. The CDR3 is 23 residues long. In germline, CDR1 is TVYSNPD, CDR2 GDNSRS (reference sequence). The V gene end was trimmed by 0 bases and the J gene end by 0 bases; junction bases not matched to a gene: 26. CDR3 region: CAFRLYPTLKHWGIPEYTDKLIF. The CDR3 coding sequence is TGTGCCTTTAGGCTGTACCCTACGCTGAAACACTGGGGGATACCGGAGTACACCGATAAACTCATCTTT.

In its sample, this clone was seen many times. The chain combines TRDV1 with TRDJ1, with 10 nucleotides matching TRDD3. The CDR3 runs 19 residues. Trimming at V came to 1 base and at J to 0 bases, leaving 11 bases not matched to a gene. Looked up from germline, CDR1 is TSWWSYY and CDR2 is QGS. CDR3 sequence reads: CALGERDLWGIYYTDKLIF. The CDR3 DNA is TGTGCTCTTGGGGAACGGGACCTCTGGGGGATATACTACACCGATAAACTCATCTTT.

A word on this clone: TCRdb shows a much larger clone's protein in place of this DNA's translation, and the two differ at residue 3, likely through a read error; the protein shown is translated from the DNA. The chain carries TRDV1 and TRDJ1; TRDD3 aligns across 8 bases. No J gene is reported in TCRdb; it was inferred here by comparing the DNA with germline. CDR1 TSWWSYY and CDR2 QGS come from the germline V gene. CDR3 size: 21 residues. The CDR3 DNA reads as TGTGCTCCTGGGGAACTAGTAGGTTCTCCTAGGTGGGGATACCACACCGATAAACTCATCTTT. Its protein product is CAPGELVGSPRWGYHTDKLIF.

Concerning this clone itself: A read error likely explains why the TCRdb protein, taken from a much larger clone, differs from this DNA's translation at residue 8; the protein shown is translated from the DNA. V gene TRDV1 combines with J gene TRDJ2, with 7 bases matching TRDD3. The J gene was not available in TCRdb and was assigned here by matching the DNA to germline segments. Per the germline V gene, CDR1 is TSWWSYY and CDR2 is QGS. The trim removed 1 base at V and 0 bases at J, leaving 14 bases unmatched. CDR3 size: 20 residues. CDR3 loop: CALGEPLTAGGFTLTAQLFF. In DNA form, the CDR3 reads TGTGCTCTTGGGGAACCCCTGACGGCTGGGGGTTTCACTTTGACAGCACAACTCTTCTTT.

In its sample, this clone was seen many times. The TCRdb record carries a much larger clone's protein, which differs from this DNA's translation at residue 5; a read error is the likely cause, and the protein listed here is the DNA translation. The chain joins TRDV1 to TRDJ1, with D maybe TRDD2 (6 bases). Germline V CDR1 and CDR2: TSWWSYY, QGS. This CDR3 spans 22 amino acids. Trimming pared 4 bases from V and 0 bases from J, leaving 33 bases between. The CDR3: CALGGAPSSLIHLIQYTDKLIF. The CDR3 DNA sequence: TGTGCTCTTGGGGGCGCCCCTTCTTCCTTAATCCACCTGATCCAGTACACCGATAAACTCATCTTT.

The table lists this clone with a few counts. TCRdb records a much larger clone's protein for this DNA, with a difference at residue 14 that likely arises from a read error; the protein given is the translation of the DNA. The V call is TRDV2, the J call TRDJ1; weak D call: TRDD3 (6 bases). Matching the DNA to germline supplied the J gene, which TCRdb does not give. The CDR3 length is 17 residues. Germline assignment: CDR1 GEAIGNYY and CDR2 EKD. DNA of the CDR3: TGTGCCTGTGACACCCTCGGGGGGAACAAAAACACCGATGAACTCATCTTT. It codes for CACDTLGGNKNTDELIF.

In this sample, this clone turned up many times. The amino acid sequence in TCRdb belongs to a much larger clone and departs from this DNA's translation at residue 19, likely a sequencing read error; the sequence shown is translated from the DNA. The chain carries TRDV1 and TRDJ1; 9 bases map to TRDD3. CDR3 size: 21 residues. Germline V CDR1 and CDR2: TSWWSYY, QGS. The CDR3 region has the DNA TGTGCTCTTGGGGAAATCCCGCTTCCTATCTGGGGGATCGGCAAGTACGATAAACCCATCTTT. Protein product: CALGEIPLPIWGIGKYDKPIF.

On this clone itself: A far larger clone lies a single base away; this is likely a read error. In the same sample, other DNA sequences code for this CDR3. The chain combines TRDV1 with TRDJ3; TRDD3 aligns across 9 bases. The J gene was missing in TCRdb and was found by matching the end of the DNA to germline. The CDR3 has 25 amino acids. Germline-derived CDR1 and CDR2 are TSWWSYY and QGS. The CDR3 DNA reads as TGTGCCCTTGGGGTCCGGCGGGAAGTAGGGGTACTGGGGGAGCGGAGCTCCTGGGACACCCGACAGATGTTTTTC. This translates into CALGVRREVGVLGERSSWDTRQMFF.

The gene calls are TRDV2 and TRDJ1; 12 bases are shared with TRDD3. The J gene comes from matching the DNA to germline here; TCRdb lacks it. Germline trimming cut 1 base from V and 2 bases from J; bases unmatched to any gene: 28. Germline CDR1 reads GEAIGNYY; CDR2 reads EKD. CDR3 length equals 24 residues. The CDR3 loop is CACDTVGSVKTSLGDTRETDKLIF. In nucleotides, the CDR3 is TGTGCCTGTGACACGGTGGGCTCAGTGAAGACTTCACTGGGGGATACAAGAGAGACCGATAAACTCATCTTT.

This clone was seen many times. A far larger clone is a single base away, which makes a read error likely. Other DNA sequences in the sample encode the same CDR3. The V call is TRAV38-2/DV8, the J call TRDJ1, with D maybe TRDD3 (6 bases). TCRdb is silent on the J gene; assignment here came from matching the DNA to germline. The V and J ends lost 5 bases and 0 bases respectively, with 26 bases between them. CDR1 is TSESDYY, CDR2 QEAYKQQN, per germline. The CDR3 covers 19 residues. This chain's CDR3 is CAYRSRGSPQTINTDKLIF. CDR3 bases: TGTGCTTATAGAAGCAGGGGGAGCCCGCAAACAATCAACACCGATAAACTCATCTTT.

This clone was seen many times. This likely came from a read error, as a far larger clone is one base away. In the same sample, other DNA sequences code for this CDR3. The chain recombines TRDV3 with TRDJ1, with 9 bases lining up with TRDD3. TCRdb carries no J gene annotation; the J gene was assigned here by matching the DNA with germline. There are 23 residues in the CDR3. Looked up from germline, CDR1 is TVYSNPD and CDR2 is GDNSRS (reference sequence). Trimming removed 4 bases from V and 0 bases from J; junction bases left unmatched: 33. The CDR3 coding sequence is TGTGCCTCCCTCAGTACTGGGGGACAGACGGCGAAAGTGGGAGTGAGATACACCGATAAACTCATCTTT. Protein product: CASLSTGGQTAKVGVRYTDKLIF.

This clone was seen ten or more times. This DNA's translation and the protein TCRdb lists, from a much larger clone, do not match at residue 11, likely due to a read error; the protein shown is translated from the DNA. CDR3 bases: TGTGCCTGTGACACGAGAGTACTGGGGGATGGCAAACTCATCTTT. Protein sequence: CACDTRVLGDGKLIF. The V and J genes are TRDV2 and TRDJ1, with 10 bases that match TRDD3. TCRdb gives no J gene; it was assigned here by matching the DNA to germline. Germline trimming cut 1 base from V and 8 bases from J; bases unmatched to any gene: 9. CDR3 size: 15 residues. Germline-derived CDR1 and CDR2 are GEAIGNYY and EKD.

This clone was observed a few times. A read error likely explains why the TCRdb protein, taken from a much larger clone, differs from this DNA's translation at residue 9; the protein shown is translated from the DNA. This rearrangement joins TRDV1 to TRDJ1; TRDD3 aligns across 12 bases. The J gene comes from matching the DNA to germline here; TCRdb lacks it. This CDR3 is 21 amino acids long. With 4 bases clipped from V and 3 bases from J, the junction kept 21 bases outside the gene matches. Germline V gives CDR1 TSWWSYY, CDR2 QGS. The CDR3 loop is CALGVPRASFYYWGIPDKLIF. The CDR3 DNA reads TGTGCTCTTGGGGTCCCACGGGCCTCCTTTTATTACTGGGGGATACCCGATAAACTCATCTTT.

This clone was observed a few times. The protein TCRdb gives is from a much larger clone and does not agree with this DNA's translation at residues 9 and 18, likely a read error; the protein shown here comes from the DNA. The J gene went uncalled, whereas the V gene is TRDV1. The CDR3 extends over 19 amino acids. CDR1 and CDR2 from the germline V gene are TSWWSYY and QGS. CDR3 loop: CALWDNKFCCSPYTDKLTF. In DNA, the CDR3 is TGTGCTCTTTGGGACAATAAATTTTGCTGTTCCCCGTACACCGATAAACTCACCTTT.